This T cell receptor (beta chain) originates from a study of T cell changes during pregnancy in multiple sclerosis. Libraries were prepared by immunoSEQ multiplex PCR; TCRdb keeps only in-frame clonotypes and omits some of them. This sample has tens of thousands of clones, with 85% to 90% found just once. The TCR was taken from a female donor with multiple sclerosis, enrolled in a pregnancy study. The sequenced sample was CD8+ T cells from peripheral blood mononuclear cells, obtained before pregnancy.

CDR3 sequence reads: CASSFQGSPTEAFF. The CDR3 nucleotides read TGTGCCAGCAGCTTTCAGGGGTCCCCGACTGAAGCTTTCTTT. V and J are TRBV7-3 and TRBJ1-1; D perhaps matches TRBD1 (6 bases). The CDR3 runs 14 residues. The germline gives CDR1 SGHTA, CDR2 FQGTGA. V lost 3 bases and J 5 bases, leaving 13 bases between the germline ends.